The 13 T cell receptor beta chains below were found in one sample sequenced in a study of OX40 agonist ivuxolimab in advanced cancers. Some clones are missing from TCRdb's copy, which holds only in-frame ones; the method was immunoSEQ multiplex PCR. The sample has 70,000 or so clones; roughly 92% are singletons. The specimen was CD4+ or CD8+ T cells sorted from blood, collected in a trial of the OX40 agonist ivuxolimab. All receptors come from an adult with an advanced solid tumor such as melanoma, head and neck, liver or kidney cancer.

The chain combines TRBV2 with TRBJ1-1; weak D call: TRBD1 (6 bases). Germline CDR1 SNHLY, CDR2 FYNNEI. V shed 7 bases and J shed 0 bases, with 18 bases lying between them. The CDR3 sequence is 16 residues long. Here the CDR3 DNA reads TGTGCCAGCACCCCGAAGGGGGGTTCGGTGAACACTGAAGCTTTCTTT. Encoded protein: CASTPKGGSVNTEAFF.

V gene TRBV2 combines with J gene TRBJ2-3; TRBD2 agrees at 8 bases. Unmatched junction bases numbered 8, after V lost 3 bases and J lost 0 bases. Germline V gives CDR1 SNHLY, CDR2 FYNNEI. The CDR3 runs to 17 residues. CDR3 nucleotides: TGTGCCAGCAGTGACCCAGCGGGGGCCATAAGCACAGATACGCAGTATTTT. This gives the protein CASSDPAGAISTDTQYF.

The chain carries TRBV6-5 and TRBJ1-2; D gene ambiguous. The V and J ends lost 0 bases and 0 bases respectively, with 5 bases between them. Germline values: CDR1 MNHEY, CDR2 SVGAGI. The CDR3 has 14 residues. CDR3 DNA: TGTGCCAGCAGTTACTCTTCAGCTAACTATGGCTACACCTTC. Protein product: CASSYSSANYGYTF.

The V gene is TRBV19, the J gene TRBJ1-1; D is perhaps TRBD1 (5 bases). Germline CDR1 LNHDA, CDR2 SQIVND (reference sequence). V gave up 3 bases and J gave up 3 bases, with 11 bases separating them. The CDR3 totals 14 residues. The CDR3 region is CASSMNLGDTEAFF. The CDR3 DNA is TGTGCCAGTAGTATGAATCTGGGGGACACTGAAGCTTTCTTT.

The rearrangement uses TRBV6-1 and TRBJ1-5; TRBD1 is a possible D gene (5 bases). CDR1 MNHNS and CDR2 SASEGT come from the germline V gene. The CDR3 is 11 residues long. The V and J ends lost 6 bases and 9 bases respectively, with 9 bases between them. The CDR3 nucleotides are TGTGCCAGCAGCGCCGGGGGGCCCCAGCATTTT. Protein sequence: CASSAGGPQHF.

CDR3 sequence: CASSADSTYNEQFF. CDR3 nucleotide sequence: TGTGCCAGCAGCGCGGACAGTACCTACAATGAGCAGTTCTTC. The J gene is TRBJ2-1, the V gene TRBV9, with a tentative D call TRBD1 (6 bases). From germline, CDR1 is SGDLS and CDR2 YYNGEE. The CDR3 loop spans 14 amino acids. V dropped 3 bases and J dropped 2 bases, with 9 bases sitting between them.

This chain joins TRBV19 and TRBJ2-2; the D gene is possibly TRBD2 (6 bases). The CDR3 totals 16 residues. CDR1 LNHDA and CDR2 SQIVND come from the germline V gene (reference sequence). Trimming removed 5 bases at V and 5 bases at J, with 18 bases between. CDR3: CASSSRAGYETGELFF. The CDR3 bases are TGTGCCAGTAGTTCCAGGGCGGGATATGAGACCGGGGAGCTGTTTTTT.

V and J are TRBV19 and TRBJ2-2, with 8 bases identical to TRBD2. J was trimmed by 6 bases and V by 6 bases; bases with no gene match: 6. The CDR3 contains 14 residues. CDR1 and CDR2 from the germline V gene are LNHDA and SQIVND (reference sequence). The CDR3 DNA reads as TGTGCCAGTAGCTCCGGACTAGCTCCCGGGGAGCTGTTTTTT. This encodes CASSSGLAPGELFF.

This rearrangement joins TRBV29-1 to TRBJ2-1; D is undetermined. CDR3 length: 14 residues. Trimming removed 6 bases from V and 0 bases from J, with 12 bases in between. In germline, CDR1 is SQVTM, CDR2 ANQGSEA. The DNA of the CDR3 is TGCAGCGTGGGGTACAGTAGCTCCTACAATGAGCAGTTCTTC. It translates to CSVGYSSSYNEQFF.

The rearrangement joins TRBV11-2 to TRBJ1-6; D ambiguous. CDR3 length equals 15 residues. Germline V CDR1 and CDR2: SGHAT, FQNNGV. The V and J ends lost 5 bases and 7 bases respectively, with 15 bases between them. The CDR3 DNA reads TGTGCCAGCAGCCGAATTGTAGCGGACAATTCACCCCTCCACTTT. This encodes CASSRIVADNSPLHF.

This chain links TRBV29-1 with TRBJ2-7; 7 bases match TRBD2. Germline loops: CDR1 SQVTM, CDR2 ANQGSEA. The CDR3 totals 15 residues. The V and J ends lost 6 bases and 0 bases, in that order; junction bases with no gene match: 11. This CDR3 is CSVERGDRSSYEQYF. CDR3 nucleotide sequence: TGCAGCGTCGAGCGGGGCGACCGAAGCTCCTACGAGCAGTACTTC.

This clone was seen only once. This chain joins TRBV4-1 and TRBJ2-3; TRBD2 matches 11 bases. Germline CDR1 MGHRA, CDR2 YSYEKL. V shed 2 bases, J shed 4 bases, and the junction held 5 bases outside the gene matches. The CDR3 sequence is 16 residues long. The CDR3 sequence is CASSQSPGLAADTQYF. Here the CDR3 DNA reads TGCGCCAGCAGCCAATCCCCGGGACTAGCGGCAGATACGCAGTATTTT.

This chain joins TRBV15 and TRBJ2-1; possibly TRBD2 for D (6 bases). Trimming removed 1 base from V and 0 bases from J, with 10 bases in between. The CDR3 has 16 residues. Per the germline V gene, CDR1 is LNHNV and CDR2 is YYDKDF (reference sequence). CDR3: CATSRVGGSSYNEQFF. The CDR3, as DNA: TGTGCCACCAGCAGAGTTGGGGGGAGCTCCTACAATGAGCAGTTCTTC.